Presented here are 21 T cell receptor beta chains from one specimen sequenced in a study of blood T cell repertoires in COVID-19. Using immunoSEQ multiplex PCR, the repertoire was profiled, and TCRdb retains in-frame clones only, with some absent. The sample records 350,000 to 400,000 clones, 75% to 90% being singletons. Sequences were obtained from PBMCs or T cells enriched from blood (not recorded which). Every receptor here comes from a man aged 18 to 30 who had recovered from COVID-19.

The genes are TRBV7-9 and TRBJ1-2; 10 bases align to TRBD1. Germline V gene data show CDR1 as SEHNR and CDR2 as FQNEAQ (reference sequence). V trimming: 4 bases; J trimming: 5 bases; junction bases outside the gene matches: 4. This CDR3 region has 14 residues. CDR3 sequence reads: CASSSPGQGYGYTF. CDR3 DNA: TGTGCCAGCAGCTCACCGGGACAGGGGTATGGCTACACCTTC.

This chain links TRBV27 with TRBJ1-5, with a tentative D call TRBD1 (6 bases). CDR1 is MNHEY, CDR2 SMNVEV, per germline (reference sequence). CDR3 length equals 15 residues. Trimming left V 3 bases short and J 4 bases short, with 13 bases between. CDR3 nucleotide sequence: TGTGCCAGCAGTTTTACATCGACAGGTAATCAGCCCCAGCATTTT. It encodes CASSFTSTGNQPQHF.

CDR3 sequence: CASNREGETQYF. The CDR3 bases are TGTGCCAGCAACCGGGAGGGGGAGACCCAGTACTTC. V and J are TRBV3-1 (or the pseudogene TRBV3-2) and TRBJ2-5; 8 bases are a match to TRBD2. Trimming took 7 bases from V and 5 from J; bases not matched to a gene: 3. Germline V gene data show CDR1 as LGHDT and CDR2 as YNNKEL (reference sequence). The CDR3 contains 12 residues.

The rearrangement uses TRBV7-8 and TRBJ2-1; 8 positions match TRBD2. Germline loops: CDR1 SGHVS, CDR2 FQNEAQ. V lost 1 base, J lost 9 bases, and 5 bases stayed unmatched. The CDR3 is 14 amino acids. Here the CDR3 DNA reads TGTGCCAGCAGCTTAGAGGCGGGAGGCCCTGAGCAGTTCTTC. Protein sequence: CASSLEAGGPEQFF.

A word on this clone: The sample contains more than one DNA sequence encoding this CDR3. The chain has TRBV7-9 and TRBJ1-1, with D tentatively TRBD1 (5 bases). From germline, CDR1 is SEHNR and CDR2 FQNEAQ (reference sequence). The CDR3 runs to 14 residues. The V end was cut by 2 bases, the J end by 0 bases, with 7 bases between. The CDR3 sequence: CASSLQGMNTEAFF. Here the CDR3 DNA reads TGTGCCAGCAGCTTACAGGGTATGAACACTGAAGCTTTCTTT. The variable domain in full, with the rest retrieved from reference TRBV7-9 and TRBJ1-1, is DTGVSQNPRHKITKRGQNVTFRCDPISEHNRLYWYRQTLGQGPEFLTYFQNEAQLEKSRLLSDRFSAERPKGSFSTLEIQRTEQGDSAMYLCASSLQGMNTEAFFGQGTRLTVV.

In its sample, this clone was seen a few times. CDR3 amino acids: CASSSSGGTDDRETQYF. CDR3 sequence (DNA): TGTGCCAGCAGTTCCTCAGGTGGGACAGATGATCGAGAGACCCAGTACTTC. The chain carries TRBV28 and TRBJ2-5; 7 nucleotides line up with TRBD1. The CDR3 loop spans 17 amino acids. V was clipped by 4 bases and J by 4 bases; unmatched bases: 15. Germline-derived CDR1 and CDR2 are MDHEN and SYDVKM.

The V and J genes are TRBV27 and TRBJ2-5; D unclear. The V end was cut by 4 bases, the J end by 5 bases, with 11 bases between. The V gene's germline CDR1 is MNHEY and CDR2 SMNVEV (reference sequence). This CDR3 is built from 13 residues. The CDR3 DNA reads TGTGCCAGCAGTTCGGTTAGTCTTGAGACCCAGTACTTC. This gives the protein CASSSVSLETQYF.

This sequence joins TRBV5-1 and TRBJ1-2; 10 bases agree with TRBD1. The length of the CDR3 is 15 residues. V shed 4 bases and J 5 bases; nucleotides not matched to a gene: 8. The germline gives CDR1 SGHRS, CDR2 YFSETQ. The CDR3 DNA reads as TGCGCCAGCAGCCGTGGACAGGGGGACTATTATGGCTACACCTTC. This codes for CASSRGQGDYYGYTF.

Turning to this clone: Additional DNA sequences in this sample encode the identical CDR3. This sequence joins TRBV6-5 and TRBJ2-7; 9 bases line up with TRBD2. CDR1 is MNHEY, CDR2 SVGAGI, per germline. The V gene end was trimmed by 3 bases and the J gene end by 0 bases; junction bases not matched to a gene: 3. This CDR3 contains 15 residues. CDR3 DNA: TGTGCCAGCAGTTATAGCGGGGGTAGCTCCTACGAGCAGTACTTC. Translating gives CASSYSGGSSYEQYF.

The CDR3 loop reads CASSVEGVPLETQYF. CDR3 DNA sequence: TGTGCCAGCAGCGTAGAGGGAGTCCCTCTAGAGACCCAGTACTTC. The chain couples TRBV9 to TRBJ2-5, with D possibly being TRBD2 (5 bases). With 0 bases removed from V and 4 bases from J, the gap between germline ends came to 13 bases. The V gene's germline CDR1 is SGDLS and CDR2 YYNGEE. This CDR3 is 15 amino acids long. Looking up the rest from reference TRBV9 and TRBJ2-5 gives the full variable domain: DSGVTQTPKHLITATGQRVTLRCSPRSGDLSVYWYQQSLDQGLQFLIQYYNGEERAKGNILERFSAQQFPDLHSELNLSSLELGDSALYFCASSVEGVPLETQYFGPGTRLLVL.

The chain carries TRBV7-8 and TRBJ2-7, with TRBD2 identical over 12 bases. Looked up from germline, CDR1 is SGHVS and CDR2 is FQNEAQ. This CDR3 has 14 amino acids. With V trimmed by 5 bases and J by 6 bases, 5 bases remained unmatched. In DNA, the CDR3 is TGTGCCAGCAGCGCTAGCGGGAGGGGAGGCGAGCAGTACTTC. Translation gives CASSASGRGGEQYF. Full variable domain (rest looked up from reference TRBV7-8 and TRBJ2-7): GAGVSQSPRYKVAKRGQDVALRCDPISGHVSLFWYQQALGQGPEFLTYFQNEAQLDKSGLPSDRFFAERPEGSVSTLKIQRTQQEDSAVYLCASSASGRGGEQYFGPGTRLTVT.

The V gene is TRBV18, the J gene TRBJ2-4; a weak D match, TRBD1 (6 bases). This CDR3 is built from 14 residues. V was pared by 3 bases and J by 2 bases, with 8 bases between. Germline V gene sequence: CDR1 KGHSH, CDR2 LQKENI. The chain's CDR3 is CASSPGTSKNIQYF. DNA of the CDR3: TGTGCCAGCTCACCGGGGACATCCAAAAACATTCAGTACTTC.

This rearrangement joins TRBV10-3 to TRBJ1-5, with D perhaps TRBD1 (6 bases). The CDR3 is 15 residues long. In germline, CDR1 is ENHRY, CDR2 SYGVKD. Trimming shortened V by 6 bases and J by 4 bases, and 16 bases separated the two germline ends. For the CDR3, the DNA is TGTGCCATCAGGAACTCAGGGGATCGGAATCAGCCCCAGCATTTT. Translated: CAIRNSGDRNQPQHF.

This clone was recorded only once. The rearrangement uses TRBV6-5 and TRBJ1-1; D remains ambiguous. V was cut by 2 bases and J by 4 bases, with 17 bases left in between. Germline V gives CDR1 MNHEY, CDR2 SVGAGI. There are 16 residues in the CDR3. The DNA of the CDR3 is TGTGCCAGCAGTTACACGTACAACAGTTTCTTCACTGAAGCTTTCTTT. It translates to CASSYTYNSFFTEAFF.

The V gene is TRBV9, the J gene TRBJ2-5; 9 bases are shared with TRBD2. The CDR3 has 14 amino acids. Germline-derived CDR1 and CDR2 are SGDLS and YYNGEE. Trimming at V came to 1 base and at J to 7 bases, leaving 5 bases not matched to a gene. For the CDR3, the DNA is TGTGCCAGCAGCGTAAGTAGCGGGAGCCGGACCCAGTACTTC. Translated: CASSVSSGSRTQYF.

The chain employs TRBV5-6 and TRBJ2-3; 8 bases fit TRBD1. Losses at the gene ends were 2 bases for V and 3 bases for J; bases not matched to a gene: 5. Germline lookup yields CDR1 SGHDT and CDR2 YYEEEE. The CDR3 is 15 residues long. The CDR3 region has the DNA TGTGCCAGCAGCTTTACCGGGACAGGTACAGATACGCAGTATTTT. Translated: CASSFTGTGTDTQYF.

The chain links TRBV19 to TRBJ2-3; no reliable D call. The CDR3 runs to 15 residues. Deletions cut 7 bases from V and 0 bases from J, with 14 bases between. The germline gives CDR1 LNHDA, CDR2 SQIVND (reference sequence). The CDR3 is CASTKKWPSTDTQYF. DNA for the CDR3: TGTGCCAGTACCAAGAAGTGGCCTAGCACAGATACGCAGTATTTT. Full variable domain (rest looked up from reference TRBV19 and TRBJ2-3): DGGITQSPKYLFRKEGQNVTLSCEQNLNHDAMYWYRQDPGQGLRLIYYSQIVNDFQKGDIAEGYSVSREKKESFPLTVTSAQKNPTAFYLCASTKKWPSTDTQYFGPGTRLTVL.

This chain uses TRBV18 with TRBJ2-1; TRBD2 aligns across 7 bases. The CDR3 is 14 amino acids. Germline CDR1 KGHSH, CDR2 LQKENI. V shed 5 bases and J 6 bases; nucleotides not matched to a gene: 7. This CDR3 is CASSDQRDSNEQFF. CDR3 nucleotide sequence: TGTGCCAGCTCAGACCAGCGGGACTCCAATGAGCAGTTCTTC.

The genes are TRBV4-1 and TRBJ1-2; D is perhaps TRBD1 (5 bases). Trimming shortened V by 0 bases and J by 7 bases, and 12 bases separated the two germline ends. CDR1 is MGHRA, CDR2 YSYEKL, per germline. This CDR3 has 14 amino acids. CDR3 loop: CASSQDRGRGGYTF. The CDR3 bases are TGCGCCAGCAGCCAAGATCGGGGGAGGGGTGGCTACACCTTC.

This clone was observed once. A read error may account for a junction end that differs from germline. The rearrangement uses TRBV5-5 and TRBJ2-7; D gene unclear. This CDR3 region has 13 residues. Germline CDR1 and CDR2: SGHKS and YYEKEE (reference sequence). CDR3 residues: CASNVGDSPLEHF. CDR3 nucleotides: TGTGCCAGCAATGTTGGTGACTCCCCGCTCGAACACTTC.

For the CDR3, the DNA is TGTGCCAGCAGCTCGACAGAGATGAACACTGAAGCTTTCTTT. Translating it yields CASSSTEMNTEAFF. This chain links TRBV7-9 with TRBJ1-1, with D maybe TRBD1 (5 bases). V gave up 4 bases and J gave up 0 bases, with 9 bases separating them. From germline, CDR1 is SEHNR and CDR2 FQNEAQ (reference sequence). This CDR3 contains 14 residues.